Following are 11 T cell receptor beta chains from one sample sequenced in a study of CXCR3-negative and CXCR3-positive naive CD8 T cells. Via 5' RACE with UMI labels, TRB cDNA libraries were prepared. TCRdb reprocessed the 5' RACE reads, keeping one entry per CDR3 protein, no DNA. The listing records some 150,000 distinct CDR3 sequences. Their cognate antigens are unknown. Study-wide points: Comparison of naive cells showed more hydrophobic TRB CDR3s in CXCR3-positive than in CXCR3-negative naive cells.

Material: naive CXCR3+ CD8+ T cells from blood. Stated subset: CD45RO-CCR7+CD27+CD95- naive CD8+ T cells expressing CXCR3 (TNR3+). Every receptor here comes from a human donor in good health. Some clones in this sample may be carry-over from other donors' samples.

The chain recombines TRBV29-1 with TRBJ1-3; TCRdb lists TRBD1, though no DNA is available to test this call. The V gene's germline CDR1 is SQVTM and CDR2 ANQGSEA. The CDR3 has 15 amino acids. The CDR3 sequence is CSVEDPRETGNTIYF.

The chain is built from TRBV28 and TRBJ2-7; the TCRdb D gene call, TRBD1, has no DNA to confirm it. The CDR3 runs 13 residues. Per germline, CDR1 MDHEN and CDR2 SYDVKM. This CDR3 is CASSFMGQGEQYF. Looking up the rest from reference TRBV28 and TRBJ2-7 gives the full variable domain: DVKVTQSSRYLVKRTGEKVFLECVQDMDHENMFWYRQDPGLGLRLIYFSYDVKMKEKGDIPEGYSVSREKKERFSLILESASTNQTSMYLCASSFMGQGEQYFGPGTRLTVT.

The chain combines TRBV27 with TRBJ2-7; TCRdb lists TRBD2, though no DNA is available to test this call. The V gene's germline CDR1 is MNHEY and CDR2 SMNVEV (reference sequence). The CDR3 covers 15 residues. CDR3: CASTLLAGGSYEQYF.

CDR3 sequence: CASSFFTTRDPEAFF. The chain combines TRBV12-3 or TRBV12-4 with TRBJ1-1; the TCRdb D gene call, TRBD1, has no DNA to confirm it. The CDR3 sequence is 15 residues long.

This sequence joins TRBV5-4 and TRBJ2-1; as DNA is missing, the TRBD1 call by TCRdb cannot be tested. Germline V lookup: CDR1 SGHNT, CDR2 YYREEE (reference sequence). The CDR3 is made up of 14 amino acids. The CDR3 here is CASSPGTGPAEQFF.

The chain employs TRBV20-1 and TRBJ2-1; as DNA is missing, the TRBD1 call by TCRdb cannot be tested. Germline assignment: CDR1 DFQATT and CDR2 SNEGSKA (reference sequence). CDR3 length: 15 amino acids. The CDR3 region is CSAPYSGVYYNEQFF.

The chain employs TRBV5-6 and TRBJ2-1; TCRdb reports TRBD1, a call that lacks DNA to check it against. The CDR3 consists of 17 residues. Germline V gene lookup returns CDR1 SGHDT and CDR2 YYEEEE. The CDR3 region is CASSLAGTGALLDEQFF.

J is TRBJ2-2 and V is TRBV5-6; without DNA, the TCRdb call of TRBD1 cannot be checked. The CDR3 contains 16 residues. CDR1 and CDR2 from the germline V gene are SGHDT and YYEEEE. This chain's CDR3 is CASRRTGDWVHGELFF.

The chain carries TRBV29-1 and TRBJ2-2; TCRdb outputs TRBD2, but without DNA this stays unchecked. This CDR3 is built from 13 residues. Germline CDR1 and CDR2: SQVTM and ANQGSEA. The CDR3 spells CSAMGPDTGELFF.

The V call is TRBV27, the J call TRBJ2-7; TCRdb gives TRBD1 as the D gene, but with no DNA this cannot be confirmed. This CDR3 has 13 amino acids. CDR1 is MNHEY and CDR2 is SMNVEV in the germline V gene (reference sequence). The CDR3 loop is CASSLAGPREQYF.

The rearrangement joins TRBV28 to TRBJ2-7; TCRdb picks TRBD1, but there is no DNA to check that call. The germline V gene encodes CDR1 MDHEN and CDR2 SYDVKM. The CDR3 consists of 13 residues. This CDR3 is CASSFLQGGEQYF.